Following are 7 T cell receptor beta chains from one sample sequenced in a study of T cells in Graves' hyperthyroidism and ophthalmopathy. Amplification of TCR beta CDR3 regions used RNA as the template. An initial round of RT-PCR targeting the TCR CDR3 relied on the HTBI primer set. TCRdb analysed the multiplex PCR reads with MiXCR anew, one entry per CDR3 protein. In the table there are approximately 570,000 distinct CDR3 sequences, approximately 20% of which are singletons. The sample comprised blood. The receptors originated from a man aged 40-50 years with Graves' ophthalmopathy.

This chain joins TRBV5-6 and TRBJ2-1; D is undetermined. V was shortened by 5 bases and J by 3 bases, with 12 bases between the two germline ends. The length of the CDR3 is 14 residues. CDR1 SGHDT and CDR2 YYEEEE come from the germline V gene. Here the CDR3 reads CASSTDSDYNEQFF. The CDR3 DNA reads TGTGCCAGCAGTACCGACTCTGACTACAATGAGCAGTTCTTC.

This clonotype was seen many times. The rearrangement joins TRBV14 to TRBJ1-1, with a possible D match to TRBD1 (5 bases). CDR3 size: 12 residues. Between the trimmed V and J ends, which lost 4 bases and 11 bases, there was a span of 14 bases. Per the germline V gene, CDR1 is SGHDN and CDR2 is FVKESK. As DNA, the CDR3 is TGTGCCAGCAGCCGATGGGACCCACCTGCTTTCTTT. Encoded protein: CASSRWDPPAFF.

CDR3 in DNA: TGTGCCAGCAGTTTATCGGGAGGGCCGGGAGAGACCCAGTACTTC. It encodes CASSLSGGPGETQYF. The genes are TRBV12-3 or TRBV12-4 and TRBJ2-5; 8 bases match TRBD2. V was pared by 2 bases and J by 4 bases, with 6 bases of the junction left unmatched. This CDR3 contains 15 residues.

This clonotype was counted ten times or more. This sequence joins TRBV9 and TRBJ2-7; TRBD2 matches at 10 bases. V gave up 3 bases and J gave up 3 bases; unmatched junction bases: 12. The germline CDR1 and CDR2 sequences are SGDLS and YYNGEE. The CDR3 length is 17 residues. Written as DNA, the CDR3 is TGTGCCAGCAGCGCCGCCGTCGGGACTAGCGAAGACTACGAGCAGTACTTC. It encodes CASSAAVGTSEDYEQYF.

This clonotype was seen a few times. The chain joins TRBV11-1 to TRBJ1-6; TRBD1 aligns across 8 bases. The germline gives CDR1 SGHAT, CDR2 FQDESV (reference sequence). CDR3 length: 14 residues. Trimming took 5 bases from V and 5 from J; bases not matched to a gene: 2. For the CDR3, the DNA is TGTGCCAGCAGCCGGACAGGGAATAATTCACCCCTCCACTTT. Amino acid sequence: CASSRTGNNSPLHF.

This clonotype appeared a few times. V is TRBV7-9 and J is TRBJ1-1; 7 positions match TRBD1. J gave up 1 base and V 8 bases, and 7 bases lay outside the gene matches. This CDR3 is 14 amino acids long. CDR1 is SEHNR and CDR2 is FQNEAQ in the germline V gene (reference sequence). The DNA of the CDR3 is TGTGCCAGCGGCAGGGGGGCCGGGAACACTGAAGCTTTCTTT. Translation: CASGRGAGNTEAFF.

This clonotype turned up a few times. A read error may produce the germline difference seen at one junction end. The CDR3 sequence: CASSLWGLVIF. For the CDR3, the DNA is TGTGCCAGCAGTTTATGGGGACTGGTGATCTTT. This chain connects TRBV28 to TRBJ1-1; D is perhaps TRBD1 (5 bases). Germline assignment: CDR1 MDHEN and CDR2 SYDVKM. The CDR3 is 11 residues long.